This T cell receptor beta chain derives from a study of blood T cell repertoires in COVID-19. Per germline, CDR1 SEHNR and CDR2 FQNEAQ (reference sequence). This CDR3 is 13 amino acids long. V was shortened by 8 bases and J by 0 bases, with 10 bases between the two germline ends. The data were produced by immunoSEQ multiplex PCR, yet TCRdb's version contains in-frame clones alone and is incomplete. The data hold approximately 160,000 clones, with about four fifths observed a single time. The sequence was obtained from a woman aged 80 or older with acute or convalescent COVID-19. Sequencing used peripheral blood. The chain carries TRBV7-9 and TRBJ1-1; no firm D call. The CDR3 reads CASGEQMNTEAFF. CDR3 in DNA: TGTGCCAGCGGAGAGCAGATGAACACTGAAGCTTTCTTT.